This TCR beta chain was identified in a study of blood T cell repertoires in COVID-19. Across the whole study: Collection of acute and convalescent COVID-19 samples took place in the United States, Italy and Spain. PBMCs, B-cell-depleted T cells, or T cells provided the cDNA or gDNA that made up the material.

In the study's own analysis: Reference gene primer amplification gave estimated nucleated cell counts. The method was immunoSEQ multiplex PCR; TCRdb's version includes in-frame clones alone and lacks a portion of them. The V and J calls and clone size come from that table; D and trimming were worked out from the DNA. Of around 100,000 clones in the sample, under 90% were seen once. The CDR3 contains 15 residues. V was cut by 5 bases and J by 2 bases, with 10 bases left in between. Germline CDR1 and CDR2: LGHNA and YSLEER. Sequencing was carried out using peripheral blood. The gene calls are TRBV4-3 and TRBJ1-6; D perhaps matches TRBD1 (6 bases). The TCR comes from a human donor in a cohort sampled during active COVID-19. The chain's CDR3 is CASSVRQAYNSPLHF. The CDR3 nucleotides read TGCGCCAGCAGCGTTCGACAGGCCTATAATTCACCCCTCCACTTT.